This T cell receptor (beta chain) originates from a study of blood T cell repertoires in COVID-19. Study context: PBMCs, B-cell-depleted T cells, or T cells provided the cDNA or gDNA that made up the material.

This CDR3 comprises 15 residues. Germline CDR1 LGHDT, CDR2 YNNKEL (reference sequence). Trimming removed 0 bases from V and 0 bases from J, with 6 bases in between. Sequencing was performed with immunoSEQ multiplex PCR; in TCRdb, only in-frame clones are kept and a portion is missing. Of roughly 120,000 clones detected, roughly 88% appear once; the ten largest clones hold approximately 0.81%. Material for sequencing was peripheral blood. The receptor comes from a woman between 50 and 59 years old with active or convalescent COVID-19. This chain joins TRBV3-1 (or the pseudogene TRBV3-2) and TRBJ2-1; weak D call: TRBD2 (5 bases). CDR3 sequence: CASSQERGSYNEQFF. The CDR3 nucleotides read TGTGCCAGCAGCCAAGAACGGGGCTCCTACAATGAGCAGTTCTTC.